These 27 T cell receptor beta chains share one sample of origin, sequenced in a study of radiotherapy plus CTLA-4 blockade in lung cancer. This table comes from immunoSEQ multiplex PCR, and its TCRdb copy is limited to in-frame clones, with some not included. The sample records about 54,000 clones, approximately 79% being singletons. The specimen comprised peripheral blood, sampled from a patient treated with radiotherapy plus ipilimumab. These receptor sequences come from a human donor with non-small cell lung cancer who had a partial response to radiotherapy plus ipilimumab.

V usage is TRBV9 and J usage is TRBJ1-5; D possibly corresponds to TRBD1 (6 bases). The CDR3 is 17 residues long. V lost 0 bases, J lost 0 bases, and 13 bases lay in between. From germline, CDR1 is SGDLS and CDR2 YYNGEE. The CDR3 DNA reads TGTGCCAGCAGCGTAGGTGGACAGATGAATAGCAATCAGCCCCAGCATTTT. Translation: CASSVGGQMNSNQPQHF.

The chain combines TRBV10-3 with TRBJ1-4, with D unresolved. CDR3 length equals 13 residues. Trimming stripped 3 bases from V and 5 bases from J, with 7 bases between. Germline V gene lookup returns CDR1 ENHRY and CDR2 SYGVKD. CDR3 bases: TGTGCCATCAGTGAAGCGGGAAATGAAAAACTGTTTTTT. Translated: CAISEAGNEKLFF.

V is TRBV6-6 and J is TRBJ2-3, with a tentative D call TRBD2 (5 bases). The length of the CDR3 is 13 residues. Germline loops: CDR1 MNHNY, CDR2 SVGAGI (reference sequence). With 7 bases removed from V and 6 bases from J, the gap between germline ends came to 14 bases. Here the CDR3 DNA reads TGTGCCAGCAACGGCGGGTTGCGGGATACGCAGTATTTT. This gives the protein CASNGGLRDTQYF.

CDR3 loop: CASSSLGQGINYGYTF. CDR3 in DNA: TGTGCCAGCAGTTCTCTGGGACAGGGGATTAACTATGGCTACACCTTC. The rearrangement uses TRBV27 and TRBJ1-2; 10 nucleotides align to TRBD1. After removal of 4 bases from V and 1 base from J, the junction contained 6 bases not matched to a gene. The CDR3 contains 16 residues. CDR1 is MNHEY, CDR2 SMNVEV, per germline (reference sequence).

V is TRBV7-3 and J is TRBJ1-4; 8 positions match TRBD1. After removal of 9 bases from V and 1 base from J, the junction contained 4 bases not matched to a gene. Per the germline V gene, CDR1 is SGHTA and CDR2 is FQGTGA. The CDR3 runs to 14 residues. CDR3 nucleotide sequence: TGTGCCAGGACAGGGGCGGGAACTAATGAAAAACTGTTTTTT. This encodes CARTGAGTNEKLFF.

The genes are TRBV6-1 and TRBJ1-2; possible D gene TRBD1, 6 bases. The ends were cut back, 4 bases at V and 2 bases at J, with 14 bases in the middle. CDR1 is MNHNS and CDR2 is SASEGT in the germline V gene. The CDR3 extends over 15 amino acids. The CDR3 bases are TGTGCCAGCAGTGCCCCGGGACACGGAAACTATGGCTACACCTTC. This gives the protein CASSAPGHGNYGYTF.

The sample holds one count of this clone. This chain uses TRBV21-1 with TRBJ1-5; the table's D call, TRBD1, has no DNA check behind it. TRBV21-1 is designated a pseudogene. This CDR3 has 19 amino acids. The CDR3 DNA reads TGTGCCAGCAGCAAAGACCACTCAGGGACAGGGGGCCCCAATCAGCCCCAGCATTTT. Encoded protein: CASSKDHSGTGGPNQPQHF.

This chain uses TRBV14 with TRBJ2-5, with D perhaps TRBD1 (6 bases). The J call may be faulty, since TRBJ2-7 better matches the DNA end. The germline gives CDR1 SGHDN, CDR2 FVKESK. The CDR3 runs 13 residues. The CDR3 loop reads CASSDQGPGEQYF. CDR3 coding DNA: TGTGCCAGCAGCGATCAGGGGCCTGGCGAGCAGTACTTC.

In nucleotides, the CDR3 is TGTGCCAGCAGCTTCCGACAGGGGAACGACGAGCAGTACTTC. This codes for CASSFRQGNDEQYF. The chain links TRBV7-2 to TRBJ2-7; 8 nucleotides align to TRBD1. Germline V CDR1 and CDR2: SGHTA, FQGNSA. This CDR3 contains 14 residues. With V trimmed by 3 bases and J by 5 bases, 6 bases remained unmatched.

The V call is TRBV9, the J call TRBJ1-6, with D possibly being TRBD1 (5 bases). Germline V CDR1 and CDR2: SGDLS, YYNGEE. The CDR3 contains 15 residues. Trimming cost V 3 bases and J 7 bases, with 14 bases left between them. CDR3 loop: CASSAGGEGNSPLHF. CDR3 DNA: TGTGCCAGCAGCGCGGGGGGGGAGGGGAATTCACCCCTCCACTTT. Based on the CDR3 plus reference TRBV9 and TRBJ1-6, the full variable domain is DSGVTQTPKHLITATGQRVTLRCSPRSGDLSVYWYQQSLDQGLQFLIQYYNGEERAKGNILERFSAQQFPDLHSELNLSSLELGDSALYFCASSAGGEGNSPLHFGNGTRLTVT.

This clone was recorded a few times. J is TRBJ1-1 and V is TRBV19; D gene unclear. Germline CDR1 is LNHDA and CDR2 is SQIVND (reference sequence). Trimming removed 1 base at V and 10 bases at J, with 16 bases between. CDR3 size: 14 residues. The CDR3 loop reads CASSIGRGTRLAFF. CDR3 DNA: TGTGCCAGTAGTATAGGTCGCGGCACCCGTTTAGCTTTCTTT.

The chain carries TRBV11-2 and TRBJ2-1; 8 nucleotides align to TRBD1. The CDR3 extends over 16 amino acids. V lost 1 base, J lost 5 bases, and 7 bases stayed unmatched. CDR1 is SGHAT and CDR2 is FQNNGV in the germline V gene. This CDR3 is CASSLGKVDRDNEQFF. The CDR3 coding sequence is TGTGCCAGCAGCTTAGGAAAGGTGGACAGGGACAATGAGCAGTTCTTC.

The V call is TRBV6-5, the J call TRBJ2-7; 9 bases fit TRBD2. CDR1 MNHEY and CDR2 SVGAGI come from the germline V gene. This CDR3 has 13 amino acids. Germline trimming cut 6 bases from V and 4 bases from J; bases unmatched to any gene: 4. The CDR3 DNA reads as TGTGCCAGCAGGCTAGCGGGGAAATACGAGCAGTACTTC. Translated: CASRLAGKYEQYF.

CDR3 sequence: CASSPVGGGSDTQYF. CDR3 bases: TGTGCCAGCAGCCCCGTGGGCGGGGGCTCAGATACGCAGTATTTT. The chain employs TRBV7-6 and TRBJ2-3, with a tentative D call TRBD2 (7 bases). Germline loops: CDR1 SGHVS, CDR2 FNYEAQ. V lost 5 bases and J 4 bases, leaving 16 bases between the germline ends. The CDR3 extends over 15 amino acids.

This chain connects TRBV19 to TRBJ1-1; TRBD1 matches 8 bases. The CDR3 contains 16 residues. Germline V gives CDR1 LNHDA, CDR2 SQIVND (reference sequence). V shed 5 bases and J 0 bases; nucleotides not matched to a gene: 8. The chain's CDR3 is CASSPGQGPLNTEAFF. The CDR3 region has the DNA TGTGCCAGTAGTCCTGGACAGGGACCCCTGAACACTGAAGCTTTCTTT.

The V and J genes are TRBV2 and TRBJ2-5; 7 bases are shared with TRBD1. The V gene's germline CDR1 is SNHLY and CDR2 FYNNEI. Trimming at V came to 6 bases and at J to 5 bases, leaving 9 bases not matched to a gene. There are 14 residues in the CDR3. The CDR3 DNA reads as TGTGCCAGCAGCGAGGGACAGTCCGGGGAGACCCAGTACTTC. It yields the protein CASSEGQSGETQYF.

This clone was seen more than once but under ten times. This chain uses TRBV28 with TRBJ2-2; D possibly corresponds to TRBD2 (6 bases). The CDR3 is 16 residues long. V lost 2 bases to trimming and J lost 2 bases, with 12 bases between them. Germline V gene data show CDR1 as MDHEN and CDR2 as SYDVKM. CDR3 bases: TGTGCCAGCAGTTTAAGGGCGGGGAGAAACACCGGGGAGCTGTTTTTT. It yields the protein CASSLRAGRNTGELFF. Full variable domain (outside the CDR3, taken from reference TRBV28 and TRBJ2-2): DVKVTQSSRYLVKRTGEKVFLECVQDMDHENMFWYRQDPGLGLRLIYFSYDVKMKEKGDIPEGYSVSREKKERFSLILESASTNQTSMYLCASSLRAGRNTGELFFGEGSRLTVL.

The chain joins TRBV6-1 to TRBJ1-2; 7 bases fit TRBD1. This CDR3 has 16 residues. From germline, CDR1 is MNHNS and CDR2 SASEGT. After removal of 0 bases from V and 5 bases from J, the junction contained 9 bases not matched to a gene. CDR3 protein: CASSEAREGAVYGYTF. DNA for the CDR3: TGTGCCAGCAGTGAAGCGCGTGAGGGGGCTGTTTATGGCTACACCTTC.

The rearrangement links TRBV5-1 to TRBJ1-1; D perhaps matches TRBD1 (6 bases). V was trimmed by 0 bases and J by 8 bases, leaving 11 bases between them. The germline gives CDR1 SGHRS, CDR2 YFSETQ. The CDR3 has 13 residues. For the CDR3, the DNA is TGCGCCAGCAGCTTGGTACAGGGTGGAGAAGCTTTCTTT. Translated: CASSLVQGGEAFF.

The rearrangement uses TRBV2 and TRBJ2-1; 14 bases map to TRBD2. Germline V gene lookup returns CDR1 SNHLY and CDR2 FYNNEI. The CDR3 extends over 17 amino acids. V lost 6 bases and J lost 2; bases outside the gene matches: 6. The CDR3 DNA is TGTGCCAGCAGGCGACTAGCGGGGGGGCAAACCTACAATGAGCAGTTCTTC. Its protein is CASRRLAGGQTYNEQFF.

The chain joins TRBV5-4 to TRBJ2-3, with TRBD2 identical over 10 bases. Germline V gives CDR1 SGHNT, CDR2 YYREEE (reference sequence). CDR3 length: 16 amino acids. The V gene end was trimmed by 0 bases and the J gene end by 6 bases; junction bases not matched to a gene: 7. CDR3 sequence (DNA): TGTGCCAGCAGCTTGGCCCCACTAGCGGGGCAGGATACGCAGTATTTT. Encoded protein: CASSLAPLAGQDTQYF. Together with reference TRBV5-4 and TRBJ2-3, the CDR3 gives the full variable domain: ETGVTQSPTHLIKTRGQQVTLRCSSQSGHNTVSWYQQALGQGPQFIFQYYREEENGRGNFPPRFSGLQFPNYSSELNVNALELDDSALYLCASSLAPLAGQDTQYFGPGTRLTVL.

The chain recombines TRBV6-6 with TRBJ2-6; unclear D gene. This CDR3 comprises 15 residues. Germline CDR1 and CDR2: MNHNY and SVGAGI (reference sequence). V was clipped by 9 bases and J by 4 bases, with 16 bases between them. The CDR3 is CASTPTEPGANVLTF. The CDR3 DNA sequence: TGTGCCAGTACACCCACAGAGCCCGGGGCCAACGTCCTGACTTTC.

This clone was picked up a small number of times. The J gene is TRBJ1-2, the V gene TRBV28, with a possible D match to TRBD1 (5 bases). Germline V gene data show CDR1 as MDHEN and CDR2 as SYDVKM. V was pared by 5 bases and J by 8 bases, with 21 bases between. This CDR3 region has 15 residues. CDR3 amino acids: CASSGTATGRGGYTF. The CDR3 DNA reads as TGTGCCAGCAGTGGTACCGCAACGGGACGGGGGGGCTACACCTTC.

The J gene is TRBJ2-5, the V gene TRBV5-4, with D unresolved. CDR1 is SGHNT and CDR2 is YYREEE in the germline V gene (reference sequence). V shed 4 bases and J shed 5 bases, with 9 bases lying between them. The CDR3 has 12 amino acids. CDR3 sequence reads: CASSPPGETQYF. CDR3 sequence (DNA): TGTGCCAGCAGCCCTCCCGGGGAGACCCAGTACTTC.

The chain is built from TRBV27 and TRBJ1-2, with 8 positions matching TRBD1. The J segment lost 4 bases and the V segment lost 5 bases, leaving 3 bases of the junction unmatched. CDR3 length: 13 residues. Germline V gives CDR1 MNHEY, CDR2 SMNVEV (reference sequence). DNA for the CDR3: TGTGCCAGCAGTCCGGACAGGGCCTATGGCTACACCTTC. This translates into CASSPDRAYGYTF.

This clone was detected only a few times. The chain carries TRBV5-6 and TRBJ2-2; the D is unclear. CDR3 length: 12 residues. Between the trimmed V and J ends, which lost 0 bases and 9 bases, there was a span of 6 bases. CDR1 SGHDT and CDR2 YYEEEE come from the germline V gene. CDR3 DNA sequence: TGTGCCAGCAGCTTGGATCCTCGGGAGCTGTTTTTT. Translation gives CASSLDPRELFF.

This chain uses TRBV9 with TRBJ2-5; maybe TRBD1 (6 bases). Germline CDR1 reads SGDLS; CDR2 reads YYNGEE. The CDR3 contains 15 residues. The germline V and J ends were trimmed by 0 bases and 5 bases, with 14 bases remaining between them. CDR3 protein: CASSVAPQGRETQYF. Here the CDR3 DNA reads TGTGCCAGCAGCGTAGCCCCCCAGGGGCGGGAGACCCAGTACTTC.